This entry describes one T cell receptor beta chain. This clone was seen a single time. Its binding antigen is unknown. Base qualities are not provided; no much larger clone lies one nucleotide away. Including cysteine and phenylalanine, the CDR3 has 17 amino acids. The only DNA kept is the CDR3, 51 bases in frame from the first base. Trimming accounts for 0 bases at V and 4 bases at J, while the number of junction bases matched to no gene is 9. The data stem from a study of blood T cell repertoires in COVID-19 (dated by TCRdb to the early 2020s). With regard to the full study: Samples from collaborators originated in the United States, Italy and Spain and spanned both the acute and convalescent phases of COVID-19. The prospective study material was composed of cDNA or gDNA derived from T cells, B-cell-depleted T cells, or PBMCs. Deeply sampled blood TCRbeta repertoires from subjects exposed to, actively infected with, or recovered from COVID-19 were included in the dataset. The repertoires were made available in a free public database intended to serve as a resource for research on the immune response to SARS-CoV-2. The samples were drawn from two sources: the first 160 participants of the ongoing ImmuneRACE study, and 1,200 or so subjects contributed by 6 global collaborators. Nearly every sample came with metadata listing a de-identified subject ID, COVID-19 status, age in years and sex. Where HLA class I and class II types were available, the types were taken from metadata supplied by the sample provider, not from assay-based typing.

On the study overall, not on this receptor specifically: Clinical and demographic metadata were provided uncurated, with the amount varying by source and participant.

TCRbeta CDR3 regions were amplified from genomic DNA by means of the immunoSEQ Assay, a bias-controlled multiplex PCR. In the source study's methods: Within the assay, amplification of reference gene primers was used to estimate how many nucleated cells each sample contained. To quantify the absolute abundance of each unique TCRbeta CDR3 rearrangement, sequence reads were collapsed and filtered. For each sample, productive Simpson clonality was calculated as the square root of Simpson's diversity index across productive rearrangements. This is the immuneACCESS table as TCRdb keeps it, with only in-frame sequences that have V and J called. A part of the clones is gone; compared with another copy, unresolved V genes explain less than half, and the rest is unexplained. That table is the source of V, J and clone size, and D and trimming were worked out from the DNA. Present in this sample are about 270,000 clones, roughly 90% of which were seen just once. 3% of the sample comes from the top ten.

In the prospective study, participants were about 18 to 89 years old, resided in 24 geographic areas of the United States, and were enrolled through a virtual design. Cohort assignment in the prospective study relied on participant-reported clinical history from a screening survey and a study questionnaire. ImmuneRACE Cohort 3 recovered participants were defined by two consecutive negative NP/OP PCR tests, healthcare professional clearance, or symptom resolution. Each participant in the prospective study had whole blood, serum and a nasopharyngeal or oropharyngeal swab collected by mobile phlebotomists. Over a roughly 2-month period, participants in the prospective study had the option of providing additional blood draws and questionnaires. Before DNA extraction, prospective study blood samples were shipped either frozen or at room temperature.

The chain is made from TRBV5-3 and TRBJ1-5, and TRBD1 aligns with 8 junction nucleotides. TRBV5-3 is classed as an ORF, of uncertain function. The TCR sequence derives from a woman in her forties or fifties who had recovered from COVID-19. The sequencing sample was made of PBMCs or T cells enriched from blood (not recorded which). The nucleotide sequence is TGTGCCAGAAGCTTGGAACTTGGGACAGGCGCGAATCAGCCCCAGCATTTT. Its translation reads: CARSLELGTGANQPQHF.